These 13 T cell receptor beta chains share one sample of origin, sequenced in a study of human T cells and chemical hapten exposure. TCRdb redid the calling of the RACE reads with MiXCR, one entry per CDR3 protein. This sample yields approximately 400,000 distinct CDR3 sequences, of which roughly 5% are seen a single time; approximately 2.1% belongs to the top ten. Described time point: patch test 1, 2 weeks after DPC sensitization. Sample treatment: therapeutic diphenylcyclopropenone sensitization with weekly scalp DPC. This specimen was whole blood, taken in connection with sensitization to the hapten diphenylcyclopropenone (DPC). The source is a woman aged 45-59 years with alopecia areata. Some clones in this sample may be carry-over from other donors' samples.

The chain couples TRBV7-2 to TRBJ2-3; 10 bases map to TRBD2. Germline V CDR1 and CDR2: SGHTA, FQGNSA. V shed 5 bases, J shed 4 bases, and the junction held 9 bases outside the gene matches. This CDR3 spans 16 amino acids. The CDR3: CASSRAASGGPDTQYF. CDR3 in DNA: TGTGCCAGCAGCCGCGCCGCTAGCGGGGGCCCAGATACGCAGTATTTT.

In this sample, this clonotype turned up many times. This sequence joins TRBV7-2 and TRBJ1-1; D call uncertain. The CDR3 loop spans 14 amino acids. Per the germline V gene, CDR1 is SGHTA and CDR2 is FQGNSA. V was cut by 1 base and J by 7 bases, with 13 bases left in between. The CDR3 loop is CASSLVAHSFEAFF. In nucleotides, the CDR3 is TGTGCCAGCAGCTTAGTTGCACATTCTTTTGAAGCTTTCTTT.

This clonotype was counted at least ten times. V usage is TRBV28 and J usage is TRBJ2-1; no definite D call. V was cut by 5 bases and J by 6 bases, with 14 bases left in between. The length of the CDR3 is 14 residues. From germline, CDR1 is MDHEN and CDR2 SYDVKM. The CDR3 DNA is TGTGCCAGCAGTGCCCTCGGACCTACCAATGAGCAGTTCTTC. It translates to CASSALGPTNEQFF.

This clonotype was seen at least ten times. The chain is built from TRBV5-4 and TRBJ2-7; possible D gene TRBD1, 6 bases. Trimming removed 4 bases from V and 7 bases from J, with 15 bases in between. From germline, CDR1 is SGHNT and CDR2 YYREEE (reference sequence). The CDR3 is made up of 13 amino acids. The CDR3 DNA sequence: TGTGCCAGCAGCCCCGGACAGCCGAGGGAGCAGTACTTC. It is translated as CASSPGQPREQYF. Full variable domain (rest looked up from reference TRBV5-4 and TRBJ2-7): ETGVTQSPTHLIKTRGQQVTLRCSSQSGHNTVSWYQQALGQGPQFIFQYYREEENGRGNFPPRFSGLQFPNYSSELNVNALELDDSALYLCASSPGQPREQYFGPGTRLTVT.

This chain joins TRBV10-3 and TRBJ1-2; maybe TRBD1 (6 bases). CDR1 is ENHRY, CDR2 SYGVKD, per germline. V shed 2 bases and J shed 3 bases, with 7 bases lying between them. This CDR3 is 13 amino acids long. This CDR3 is CAISERGDYGYTF. CDR3 sequence (DNA): TGTGCCATCAGTGAGAGGGGGGACTATGGCTACACCTTC.

This clonotype occurred many times. J is TRBJ1-1 and V is TRBV29-1, with D perhaps matching TRBD1 (6 bases). V dropped 6 bases and J dropped 3 bases, with 14 bases sitting between them. This CDR3 is built from 13 residues. The germline CDR1 and CDR2 sequences are SQVTM and ANQGSEA. The DNA for the CDR3 is TGCAGCGTGGCCACAGGGTCTTACACTGAAGCTTTCTTT. Its protein product is CSVATGSYTEAFF.

In this sample, this clonotype turned up a few times. The gene calls are TRBV14 and TRBJ2-1; 12 bases are a match to TRBD2. The CDR3 sequence is 20 residues long. The V gene end was trimmed by 4 bases and the J gene end by 2 bases; junction bases not matched to a gene: 15. CDR1 and CDR2 from the germline V gene are SGHDN and FVKESK. The CDR3 nucleotides read TGTGCCAGCAGCCCTGGGCCCGAGGCCACTAGCGGGAGGACCTACAATGAGCAGTTCTTC. This gives the protein CASSPGPEATSGRTYNEQFF.

This clonotype was picked up many times. The chain carries TRBV29-1 and TRBJ2-1; the D is unclear. V lost 2 bases to trimming and J lost 6 bases, with 8 bases between them. Germline CDR1 is SQVTM and CDR2 is ANQGSEA. The CDR3 covers 12 residues. CDR3 nucleotide sequence: TGCAGCGTTGAAAAGGACGGCAATGAGCAGTTCTTC. Protein: CSVEKDGNEQFF.

This clonotype was observed many times. The chain has TRBV27 and TRBJ1-5, with a tentative D call TRBD1 (6 bases). This CDR3 contains 15 residues. V lost 4 bases, J lost 5 bases, and 15 bases lay in between. The V gene's germline CDR1 is MNHEY and CDR2 SMNVEV (reference sequence). The CDR3 DNA reads as TGTGCCAGCAGTTCCGATCGACAGGCCTATCAGCCCCAGCATTTT. It translates to CASSSDRQAYQPQHF.

This clonotype came up many times. The rearrangement joins TRBV20-1 to TRBJ1-5; the D is unclear. Germline V CDR1 and CDR2: DFQATT, SNEGSKA (reference sequence). The CDR3 sequence is 12 residues long. V lost 3 bases and J lost 3, with 6 bases in between. The CDR3, as DNA: TGCAGTGCTAGTCGGGTCAATCAGCCCCAGCATTTT. Protein product: CSASRVNQPQHF.

This clonotype was picked up many times. The chain links TRBV25-1 to TRBJ2-2; D not resolved. V was shortened by 1 base and J by 0 bases, with 12 bases between the two germline ends. There are 17 residues in the CDR3. Germline-derived CDR1 and CDR2 are MGHDK and SYGVNS. DNA of the CDR3: TGTGCCAGCAGTGAATGGGTGGCATATCCGAACACCGGGGAGCTGTTTTTT. This gives the protein CASSEWVAYPNTGELFF.

V and J are TRBV15 and TRBJ1-5, with TRBD1 matching 8 bases. Germline V gene lookup returns CDR1 LNHNV and CDR2 YYDKDF (reference sequence). CDR3 length: 17 residues. V trimming: 0 bases; J trimming: 5 bases; junction bases outside the gene matches: 9. Here the CDR3 DNA reads TGTGCCACCAGCAGAGATTACGGAGCAGGGGGCGATCAGCCCCAGCATTTT. Translated, it gives CATSRDYGAGGDQPQHF.

This clonotype was counted ten times or more. The rearrangement links TRBV20-1 to TRBJ1-5; no clear D. Germline assignment: CDR1 DFQATT and CDR2 SNEGSKA (reference sequence). The CDR3 runs to 14 residues. The V end lost 3 bases, the J end lost 1 base, and 10 bases lay between the germline ends. DNA of the CDR3: TGCAGTGCTAGTATCGGGCAGAGCAATCAGCCCCAGCATTTT. Encoded protein: CSASIGQSNQPQHF.